This T cell receptor beta chain was identified in a study of vaccination and CD4 T cells after COVID-19 (dated by TCRdb to the early 2020s). With regard to the full study: Every convalescent patient had a positive nasal swab PCR test for SARS-CoV-2, with mild disease in 9 or 10 patients and severe disease in one. The convalescent cohort comprised six males and four females, including two Hispanic individuals, seven Caucasians, two Asians and one multiracial person. Each participant got two doses of either the Pfizer-BioNTech BNT162b2 vaccine (n=8) or the Moderna mRNA-1273 vaccine (n=2). Post-COVID blood samples from convalescent patients were collected a median of about 100 days after diagnosis, with a range of about 35 to 161 days. Post-vaccine blood samples were taken a median of about 70 days after the second vaccine dose, with a range of 14 to 241 days. Overlapping spike peptide pools from SARS-CoV-2 and from the common cold coronaviruses HCoV-NL63, HCoV-OC43 and HCoV-229E were used as culture stimuli. Control cultures used a CEFX viral epitope pool as positive control, an HIV-1 Nef peptide pool as negative control, or no peptide. In over 8 COVID-19 convalescent patients and a few infection-naive healthy vaccine recipients, researchers compared the spike-specific CD4+ TCR repertoire from before mRNA vaccination with the repertoire from after.

Results the study describes overall, beyond this receptor: Among convalescent patients, a median about 86% of the SARS-CoV-2-reactive clones seen after vaccination appeared only after vaccination, which suggests priming specific to the vaccine. Nearly all vaccine-specific clones in convalescent patients (304 of 307) were mono-reactive for SARS-CoV-2 spike rather than cross-reactive with common cold coronaviruses. The median count of SARS-CoV-2-reactive clonotypes went up from around 20 after infection to 35 to 40 after vaccination, although the change was not significant. The study included relatively few convalescent patients and did not analyze early timepoints after natural infection.

As regards this clonotype: Its antigen is still unknown. The record has no base qualities; no much larger clone is one base away.

The library was generated by PCR. TCR sequencing of DNA from cultured CD4+ T cells used the Oncomine TCR Beta short-read assay at the Johns Hopkins FTIC core. Genomic DNA was extracted from the cultured CD4+ T cells with the QIAamp micro DNA kit. Oncomine TCR Beta libraries from cultured CD4+ T cells were pooled using unique dual indexes and sequenced on an Illumina iSeq 100. Per the source publication's procedure: Non-productive sequences were filtered out, and CDR3s that did not start with C, did not end with F or W, or were shorter than 7 amino acids were discarded. Antigen-specific clonotypes were identified using the MANAFEST web application through comparison of peptide-stimulated wells with reference and other culture wells. For a clone to be called positive, the clone needed an FDR below 0.05, an odds ratio above 5, and a productive frequency above 0.1% in at least two of three replicate wells. A clonotype was classed as cross-reactive if the clonotype showed significant expansion both in SARS-CoV-2 spike wells and in at least one common cold coronavirus spike condition. Using R version 3.6.1, CDR3 homology was evaluated through Levenshtein distances (stringdist) along with unrooted phylogenetic trees (ape). Clones were called with MiXCR by TCRdb after fastp trimmed the public reads at Q25, and only in-frame beta chains were retained. Rows with a matching CDR3 protein are joined into one entry that keeps the most common DNA and genes. The V and J calls were not made by the authors but by TCRdb's processing. The sample profile shows 17,000 or so distinct CDR3 sequences; roughly 30% of them were found once. Roughly 14% of the sample comes from the top ten.

The treatment or condition label of this sample denotes: roughly 11-day PBMC culture with coronavirus spike peptide pools or control peptides (ViraFEST assay). To expand antigen-specific T cells with peptide pools and then pick out the expanded clonotypes through TCR sequencing, the study relied on the ViraFEST assay. The convalescent patients' positive SARS-CoV-2 PCR tests were from March to December 2020, which was before the Alpha, Beta and Delta variants emerged in the United States. Each well held 2.2 million or so PBMCs cultured in IMDM containing approximately 5% human AB serum and approximately 9.4 IU/ml IL-2, with approximately 9.2 ug/ml peptide pools added. On days 3 and 7, half of the culture medium was replaced with fresh IL-2-containing medium. CD4+ T cells were isolated after about 10 days of culture through negative selection using the EasySep CD4+ T cell isolation kit. PBMCs were separated from whole blood using Ficoll-Paque Plus gradient centrifugation and then either used fresh or cryopreserved at -140C. Each culture condition was generally run in triplicate wells.

The CDR3 spans 15 residues, from the cysteine through the phenylalanine. The CDR3 DNA has 45 bases and is translated from base 1. Trimming costs V 0 bases and J 3 bases, and their ends lie 9 bases apart. This receptor was taken from a human donor with COVID-19. The rearranged segments are TRBV12-3 or TRBV12-4 and TRBJ1-5, and perhaps TRBD1 as D gene, on 5 matching bases. Sequencing was performed on cultured CD4+ T cells from blood. The CDR3 has the sequence CASSLAGANNQPQHF. In nucleotide form, the sequence is TGTGCCAGCAGTTTAGCAGGGGCCAACAATCAGCCCCAGCATTTT.